This TCR beta chain was profiled in a study of OX40 agonist ivuxolimab in advanced cancers. The study in broad terms: Ivuxolimab was a fully human IgG2 agonistic monoclonal antibody targeting the costimulatory receptor OX40 (CD134). Intravenous ivuxolimab was administered to patients every 2 weeks at six dose levels: 0.01, 0.1, 0.3, 1.5, 3 and 10 mg/kg. Among the roughly 50 dose-escalation patients, around 20 had hepatocellular carcinoma, roughly 15 melanoma, 9 renal cell carcinoma and 9 head and neck cancer. In the dose-escalation cohort, 82.7% of patients were male, and the mean age was about 55 years, with a range of about 23 to 80. Prior anti-PD-1, anti-PD-L1 or anti-CTLA-4 therapy was permitted, and checkpoint inhibitors had been received by about 44% of dose-escalation patients. Partial responses occurred in three dose-escalation patients: two with cutaneous melanoma and one with hepatocellular carcinoma. Peripheral TCRbeta sequencing aimed to test whether ivuxolimab altered TCR sequence diversity and caused clonal T-cell expansion. The paper covers the monotherapy dose-escalation part of the phase I ivuxolimab trial, which included N of about 56 patients. What the research found in general, with its limitations: Low levels of normalized T-cell clonal expansion were also seen in some nonresponding patients. Clonal expansion of both CD4+ and CD8+ blood T cells was observed from baseline to week 6 at doses 0.1 to 3.0 mg/kg. The antigen specificity of the peripheral T cells that underwent clonal expansion was not determined. In partial responders in the 0.1-3.0 mg/kg groups, normalized peripheral clonal expansion was found to be among the lowest, especially among CD8+ T cells. After ivuxolimab, more expanded clones were found on average in CD8+ T cells than in CD4+ T cells.

Taken from cysteine to phenylalanine, the CDR3 has 17 residues. The retained sequence is limited to the CDR3, 51 bases, with the frame set at the first base. Trimming takes 2 bases off V and 3 bases off J; junction bases not matched to a gene: 4. CDR1 MGHRA and CDR2 YSYEKL are derived from the germline V gene. For sequencing of the TCRbeta CDR3 region, genomic DNA was extracted from the sorted cells. The immunoSEQ Assay was used to sequence the TCRbeta CDR3 regions. Sourced from immuneACCESS, this table was stored by TCRdb with only in-frame sequences that have V and J called. A share of the clones is absent; for the studies checked, an unresolved V gene accounts for under half, and the remainder has no known explanation. The sample records under 95,000 clones, around 88% of which are singletons. Approximately 1.3% of the sample belongs to the ten largest clones. With regard to this clone: Its cognate antigen has yet to be identified. Within one base of it there is no much larger clone, and no base qualities were kept.

The trial excluded patients who had a history of autoimmune disease or were on systemic immunosuppression. Peripheral blood for TCR sequencing was drawn from every dose cohort at baseline, at cycle 4 day 1 and at cycle 7 day 1. The samples were drawn from a first-in-human, open-label, multicenter phase I dose-escalation trial of ivuxolimab. Adults with locally advanced or metastatic head and neck squamous cell, hepatocellular, melanoma or renal cell carcinoma were enrolled in the trial. Before TCR sequencing, CD4+ T cells and CD8+ T cells from peripheral blood were sorted into separate populations.

Sequencing used CD4+ or CD8+ T cells sorted from blood, obtained in a trial of the OX40 agonist ivuxolimab. The chain joins TRBV4-1 to TRBJ2-3, and 14 junctional nucleotides match TRBD2. The source of this sequence is an adult with an advanced solid tumor such as melanoma, head and neck, liver or kidney cancer. At the DNA level, the sequence is TGCGCCAGCAGCCAATCCGGGACTAGCGGGAGTACAGATACGCAGTATTTT. It is translated as CASSQSGTSGSTDTQYF.